The clone carrying this TCR beta chain was counted at least ten times. Its antigen remains unidentified. Any patient presenting with uncontrolled infection, other autoimmune disease, pregnancy or lactation was left out. Clinicians diagnosed patients from clinical symptoms, serum thyroxine and TRAb, thyroid ultrasound and orbital computed tomography. The source of the sample is a study of T cells in Graves' hyperthyroidism and ophthalmopathy. Study conclusions and caveats: Among clonotypes expanded in thyroid above 0.001, most were also found in blood.

CDR1 and CDR2 from the germline V gene are SGHAT and FQNNGV. CDR3 size: 15 residues. V lost 3 bases and J lost 2; bases outside the gene matches: 4. From RNA transcripts, TCR beta CDR3 regions were amplified. HTBI primers were employed in a first-round RT-PCR of the TCR CDR3. TCRdb fed the multiplex PCR reads into MiXCR, producing one record per CDR3 protein. In the table there are a few hundred thousand distinct CDR3 sequences, 15% to 17% of which are singletons. Sequenced: blood. The receptor comes from a woman aged 18-29 years with Graves' hyperthyroidism. The V call is TRBV11-2, the J call TRBJ2-3, with TRBD2 identical over 8 bases. The CDR3 nucleotides are TGTGCCAGCAGCTTTACGGGGGGGTCCACAGATACGCAGTATTTT. This codes for CASSFTGGSTDTQYF.